A selection of T cell receptor beta chains follows, all from one sample in a study of vaccination effects on CD4 cells after COVID-19. Clones were read by immunoSEQ multiplex PCR, and TCRdb kept only the in-frame ones, dropping some. The sample holds approximately 66,000 clones, over 75% seen once. These receptors are not linked to any known antigen. Source: CD4+ T cells from PBMCs cultured without peptide, taken after COVID-19 vaccination. The receptors were gathered from a human donor who received a COVID-19 vaccine. Each CDR3 is given with its conserved first and last residue. Fields, in order: CDR3 length, J gene, clone size, V gene, D gene, CDR3 DNA, CDR3 protein. The D gene is left open where the match is weak. The size field is filled for only some rows; it gives once, few, many or a size class.

CDR3 length: 14
J gene: TRBJ2-5
clone size: NA
V gene: TRBV5-4
D gene: TRBD1
CDR3 DNA: TGTGCCAGCAGCTTCTCTACAGGGGAGGAGACCCAGTACTTC
CDR3 protein: CASSFSTGEETQYF

CDR3 length: 15
J gene: TRBJ2-2
clone size: NA
V gene: TRBV7-2
D gene: NA
CDR3 DNA: TGTGCCAGCAGCGCCCTGGGTGGGGACACCGGGGAGCTGTTTTTT
CDR3 protein: CASSALGGDTGELFF

CDR3 length: 16
J gene: TRBJ2-1
clone size: NA
V gene: TRBV3-1/TRBV3-2
D gene: TRBD2
CDR3 DNA: TGTGCCAGCAGCCAGGGCTGGACAACGGGAGGTGGTGAGCAGTTCTTC
CDR3 protein: CASSQGWTTGGGEQFF

CDR3 length: 16
J gene: TRBJ2-2
clone size: NA
V gene: TRBV19
D gene: TRBD1
CDR3 DNA: TGTGCCACTACTCGGACAGGGGGCACTTACACCGGGGAGCTGTTTTTT
CDR3 protein: CATTRTGGTYTGELFF

CDR3 length: 16
J gene: TRBJ2-1
clone size: NA
V gene: TRBV7-9
D gene: NA
CDR3 DNA: TGTGCCAGCAGCCTCTGGGGGCAGGCTAACTACAATGAGCAGTTCTTC
CDR3 protein: CASSLWGQANYNEQFF

CDR3 length: 13
J gene: TRBJ1-1
clone size: NA
V gene: TRBV11-2
D gene: NA
CDR3 DNA: TGTGCCAGCAGCCCTGGGGCAGCTCTTGAAGCTTTCTTT
CDR3 protein: CASSPGAALEAFF

CDR3 length: 15
J gene: TRBJ2-1
clone size: NA
V gene: TRBV7-2
D gene: TRBD2
CDR3 DNA: TGTGCCAGCAGCTCGGTGGGCGGGGGTGGTAATGAGCAGTTCTTC
CDR3 protein: CASSSVGGGGNEQFF

CDR3 length: 13
J gene: TRBJ1-5
clone size: NA
V gene: TRBV4-1
D gene: NA
CDR3 DNA: TGCGCCAGCAGCCAATTGATATATCAGCCCCAGCATTTT
CDR3 protein: CASSQLIYQPQHF

CDR3 length: 14
J gene: TRBJ1-4
clone size: once
V gene: TRBV2
D gene: NA
CDR3 DNA: TGTGCCAGCAGTTTACAGGGCTGGGGTGAAAAACTGTTTTTT
CDR3 protein: CASSLQGWGEKLFF

CDR3 length: 13
J gene: TRBJ1-4
clone size: NA
V gene: TRBV5-1
D gene: TRBD1
CDR3 DNA: TGCGCCAGCAGCCCCTGGGACAGAGAAAAACTGTTTTTT
CDR3 protein: CASSPWDREKLFF

CDR3 length: 14
J gene: TRBJ2-1
clone size: NA
V gene: TRBV9
D gene: TRBD2
CDR3 DNA: TGTGCCAGCAATATGGGGACTACTTACAATGAGCAGTTCTTC
CDR3 protein: CASNMGTTYNEQFF

CDR3 length: 13
J gene: TRBJ2-4
clone size: NA
V gene: TRBV27
D gene: NA
CDR3 DNA: TGTGCCACCAAAAATCAGGGATCGGACATTCAGTACTTC
CDR3 protein: CATKNQGSDIQYF

CDR3 length: 12
J gene: TRBJ1-5
clone size: NA
V gene: TRBV6-6
D gene: NA
CDR3 DNA: TGTGCCAGCAGTCGCCAGGGTCAGCCCCAGCATTTT
CDR3 protein: CASSRQGQPQHF

CDR3 length: 14
J gene: TRBJ1-2
clone size: NA
V gene: TRBV30
D gene: NA
CDR3 DNA: TGTGCCTGGAGTCCCTCCTTGTATTACCAGGCATACACCTTC
CDR3 protein: CAWSPSLYYQAYTF

CDR3 length: 13
J gene: TRBJ2-2
clone size: NA
V gene: TRBV7-3
D gene: NA
CDR3 DNA: TGTGCCAGCAGCTTATATGAGAATCGGGAGCTGTTTTTT
CDR3 protein: CASSLYENRELFF

CDR3 length: 17
J gene: TRBJ2-3
clone size: NA
V gene: TRBV7-2
D gene: NA
CDR3 DNA: TGTGCCAGCAGCGCCCAAAGATGGGGTAGTGTGGCAGATACGCAGTATTTT
CDR3 protein: CASSAQRWGSVADTQYF

CDR3 length: 14
J gene: TRBJ2-4
clone size: NA
V gene: TRBV5-1
D gene: NA
CDR3 DNA: TGCGCCAGCAGCTTGGGACACCCTAGCGCCCTTCAGTACTTC
CDR3 protein: CASSLGHPSALQYF

CDR3 length: 13
J gene: TRBJ1-5
clone size: NA
V gene: TRBV18
D gene: NA
CDR3 DNA: TGTGCCAGCTCACCAGGGGCGGGACAGCCCCAGCATTTT
CDR3 protein: CASSPGAGQPQHF

CDR3 length: 17
J gene: TRBJ2-1
clone size: NA
V gene: TRBV4-1
D gene: NA
CDR3 DNA: TGCGCCAGCAGCCCCGCCCCAGGGGGGGTCCGCAACAATGAGCAGTTCTTC
CDR3 protein: CASSPAPGGVRNNEQFF

CDR3 length: 13
J gene: TRBJ1-4
clone size: few
V gene: TRBV30
D gene: NA
CDR3 DNA: TGTGCCGGATACAGCGCCCCTCGAGAAAAACTGTTTTTT
CDR3 protein: CAGYSAPREKLFF